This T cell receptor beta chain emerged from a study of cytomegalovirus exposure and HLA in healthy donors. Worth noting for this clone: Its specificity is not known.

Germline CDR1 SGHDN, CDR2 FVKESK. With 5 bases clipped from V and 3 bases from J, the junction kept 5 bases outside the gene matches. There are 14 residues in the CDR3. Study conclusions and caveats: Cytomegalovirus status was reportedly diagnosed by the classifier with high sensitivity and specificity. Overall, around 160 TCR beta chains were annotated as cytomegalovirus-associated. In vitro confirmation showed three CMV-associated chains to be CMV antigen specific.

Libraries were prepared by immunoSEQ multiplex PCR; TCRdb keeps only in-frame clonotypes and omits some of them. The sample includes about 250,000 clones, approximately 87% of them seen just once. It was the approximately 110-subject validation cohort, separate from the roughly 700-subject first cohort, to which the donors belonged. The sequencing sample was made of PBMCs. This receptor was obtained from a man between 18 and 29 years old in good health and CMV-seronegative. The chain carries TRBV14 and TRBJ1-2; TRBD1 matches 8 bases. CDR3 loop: CASSFWTGHYGYTF. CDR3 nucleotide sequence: TGTGCCAGCAGCTTCTGGACAGGGCACTATGGCTACACCTTC.